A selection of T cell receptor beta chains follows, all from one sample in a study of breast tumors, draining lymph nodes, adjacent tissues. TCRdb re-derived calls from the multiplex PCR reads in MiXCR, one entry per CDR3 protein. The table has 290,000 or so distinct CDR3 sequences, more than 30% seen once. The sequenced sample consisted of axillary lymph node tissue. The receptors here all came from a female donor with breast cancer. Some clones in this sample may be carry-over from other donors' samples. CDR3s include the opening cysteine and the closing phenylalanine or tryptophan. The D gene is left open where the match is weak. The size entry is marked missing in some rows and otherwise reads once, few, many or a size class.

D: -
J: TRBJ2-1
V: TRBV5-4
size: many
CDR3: CASSLDKFLSSYNEQFF
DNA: TGTGCCAGCAGCTTAGATAAATTCTTATCCTCCTACAATGAGCAGTTCTTC

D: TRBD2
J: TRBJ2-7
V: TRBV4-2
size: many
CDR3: CASSHLAGSYEQYF
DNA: TGTGCCAGCAGCCACCTAGCGGGAAGCTACGAGCAGTACTTC

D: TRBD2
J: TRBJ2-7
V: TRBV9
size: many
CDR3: CASSVGPSGGYEQYF
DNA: TGTGCCAGCAGCGTAGGCCCCTCGGGAGGCTACGAGCAGTACTTC

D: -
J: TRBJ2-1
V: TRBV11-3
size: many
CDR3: CASSSPTSPDNEQFF
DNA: TGTGCCAGCAGCTCTCCGACTAGTCCCGACAATGAGCAGTTCTTC

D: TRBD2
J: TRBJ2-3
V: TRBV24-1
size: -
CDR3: CASSYSGRAPGTQYF
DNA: TGTGCCAGCAGTTATAGCGGGAGGGCCCCAGGTACGCAGTATTTT

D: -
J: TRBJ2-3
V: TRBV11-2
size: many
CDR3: CASSLGGGLSTDTQYF
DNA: TGTGCCAGCAGCTTAGGCGGCGGGCTTTCCACAGATACGCAGTATTTT

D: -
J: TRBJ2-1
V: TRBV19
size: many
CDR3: CASSRQAISYNEQFF
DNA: TGTGCCAGTAGTCGGCAGGCAATTTCCTACAATGAGCAGTTCTTC

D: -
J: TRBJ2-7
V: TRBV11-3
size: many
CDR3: CASGSLTLYEQYF
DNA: TGTGCCAGCGGCAGCTTGACTTTGTACGAGCAGTACTTC

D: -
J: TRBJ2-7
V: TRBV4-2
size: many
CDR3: CASSQMGPDLSYEQYF
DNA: TGTGCCAGCAGCCAAATGGGACCAGACCTCTCCTACGAGCAGTACTTC

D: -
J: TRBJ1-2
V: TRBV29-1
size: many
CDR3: CSATFQSGGGGYTF
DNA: TGCAGCGCCACTTTCCAGTCCGGGGGAGGCGGCTACACCTTC

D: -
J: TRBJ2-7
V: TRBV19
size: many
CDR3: CATRGWGSSYEQYF
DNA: TGTGCCACTCGAGGTTGGGGGTCATCCTACGAGCAGTACTTC

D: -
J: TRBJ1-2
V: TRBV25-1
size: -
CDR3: CASSFRTVTNYGYTF
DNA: TGTGCCAGCAGTTTTCGGACAGTCACTAACTATGGCTACACCTTC

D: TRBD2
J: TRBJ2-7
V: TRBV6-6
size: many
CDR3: CASSYFREVYEQYF
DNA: TGTGCCAGCAGTTATTTCCGGGAGGTGTACGAGCAGTACTTC

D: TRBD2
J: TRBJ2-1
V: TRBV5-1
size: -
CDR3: CASSLVRGLAGGPRINGQFF
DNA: TGCGCCAGCAGCTTGGTTCGGGGACTAGCGGGAGGGCCCCGTATTAATGGGCAGTTCTTC

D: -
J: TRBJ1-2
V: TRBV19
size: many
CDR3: CASSPQGRSNYGYTF
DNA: TGTGCCAGTAGCCCACAGGGCAGATCGAACTATGGCTACACCTTC

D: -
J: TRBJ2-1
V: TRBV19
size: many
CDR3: CASSIRLKSYNEQFF
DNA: TGTGCCAGTAGTATCAGGCTAAAATCCTACAATGAGCAGTTCTTC

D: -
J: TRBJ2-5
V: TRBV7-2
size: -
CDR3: CTSSQRRRAETQYF
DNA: TGTACCAGCAGCCAACGAAGGAGAGCAGAGACCCAGTACTTC

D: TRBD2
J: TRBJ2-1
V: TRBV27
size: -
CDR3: CASSTLSGRDNEQFF
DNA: TGTGCCAGCAGTACCCTTAGCGGGAGGGACAATGAGCAGTTCTTC

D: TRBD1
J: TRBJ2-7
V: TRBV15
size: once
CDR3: CATSSSPGQGTWEQYF
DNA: TGTGCCACCAGCAGCTCACCGGGACAGGGAACTTGGGAGCAGTACTTC

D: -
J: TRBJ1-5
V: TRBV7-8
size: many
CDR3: CAGGGGNQPQHF
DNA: TGTGCTGGGGGTGGTGGCAATCAGCCCCAGCATTTT

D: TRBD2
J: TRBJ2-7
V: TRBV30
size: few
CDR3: CAWIGGGYEQYF
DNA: TGTGCCTGGATCGGGGGGGGGTACGAGCAGTACTTC

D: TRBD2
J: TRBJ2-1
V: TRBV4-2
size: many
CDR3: CASSQFASGLLNEQFF
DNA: TGTGCCAGCAGCCAATTCGCTAGCGGGCTCCTCAATGAGCAGTTCTTC

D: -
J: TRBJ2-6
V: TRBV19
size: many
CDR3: CASRDGGSSGANVLTF
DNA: TGTGCCAGCCGGGACGGTGGATCCTCTGGGGCCAACGTCCTGACTTTC

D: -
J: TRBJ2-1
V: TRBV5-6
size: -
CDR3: CASSLAGAESFEQFF
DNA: TGTGCCAGCAGCTTGGCAGGGGCCGAGAGTTTCGAGCAGTTCTTC

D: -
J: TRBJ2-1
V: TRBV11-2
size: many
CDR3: CASSYQHYNEQFF
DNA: TGTGCCAGCAGCTACCAACACTACAATGAGCAGTTCTTC

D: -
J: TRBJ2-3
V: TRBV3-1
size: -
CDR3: CASSQESGWDTQYF
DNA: TGTGCCAGCAGCCAAGAGTCCGGGTGGGATACGCAGTATTTT

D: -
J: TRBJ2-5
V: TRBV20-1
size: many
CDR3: CSASRDNQETQYF
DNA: TGCAGTGCTTCCCGGGACAACCAAGAGACCCAGTACTTC

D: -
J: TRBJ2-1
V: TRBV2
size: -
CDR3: CASRDREFGEQFF
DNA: TGTGCCAGCAGAGACCGGGAGTTTGGTGAGCAGTTCTTC

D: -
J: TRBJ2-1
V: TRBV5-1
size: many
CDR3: CASSFLRELSYNEQFF
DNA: TGCGCCAGCAGCTTCTTAAGGGAGTTGTCCTACAATGAGCAGTTCTTC

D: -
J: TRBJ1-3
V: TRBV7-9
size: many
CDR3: CASSLIPGSMRNTIYF
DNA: TGTGCCAGCAGCTTAATCCCAGGTTCTATGCGAAACACCATATATTTT

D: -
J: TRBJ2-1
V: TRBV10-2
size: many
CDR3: CASMLSSYNEQFF
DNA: TGCGCCAGCATGTTGTCTTCCTACAATGAGCAGTTCTTC

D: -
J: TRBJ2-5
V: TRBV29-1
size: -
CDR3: CSVEEGGRETQYF
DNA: TGCAGCGTTGAGGAGGGGGGAAGGGAGACCCAGTACTTC

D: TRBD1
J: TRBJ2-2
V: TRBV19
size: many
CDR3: CASSQPGQGNTGELFF
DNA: TGTGCCAGTAGCCAACCGGGACAGGGGAACACCGGGGAGCTGTTTTTT

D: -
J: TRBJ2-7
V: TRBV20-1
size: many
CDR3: CSALDSTYEQYF
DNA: TGCAGTGCTCTCGACAGTACCTACGAGCAGTACTTC

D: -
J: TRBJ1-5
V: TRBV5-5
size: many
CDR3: CASSFSTEFNQPQHF
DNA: TGTGCCAGCAGCTTTTCGACAGAGTTCAATCAGCCCCAGCATTTT

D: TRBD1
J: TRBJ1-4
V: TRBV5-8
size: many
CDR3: CASTRTGADEKLFF
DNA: TGTGCCAGCACCAGGACAGGGGCGGATGAAAAACTGTTTTTT

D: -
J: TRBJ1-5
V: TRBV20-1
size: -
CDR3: CSATSGFNQPQHF
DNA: TGCAGTGCTACATCAGGGTTCAATCAGCCCCAGCATTTT

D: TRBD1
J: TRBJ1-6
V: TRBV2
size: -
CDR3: CASSEGTGGTLHF
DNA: TGTGCCAGCAGTGAGGGGACAGGGGGCACCCTCCACTTT

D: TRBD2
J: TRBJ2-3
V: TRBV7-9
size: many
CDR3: CASSFLGLAGGTSTDTQYF
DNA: TGTGCCAGCAGCTTTCTAGGACTAGCGGGAGGGACTAGCACAGATACGCAGTATTTT

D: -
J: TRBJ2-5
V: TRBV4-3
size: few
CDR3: CASSQELSKETQYF
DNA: TGCGCCAGCAGCCAAGAGCTCTCAAAAGAGACCCAGTACTTC

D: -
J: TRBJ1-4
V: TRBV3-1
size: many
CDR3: CASGPTNEKLFF
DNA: TGTGCCAGCGGCCCAACTAATGAAAAACTGTTTTTT

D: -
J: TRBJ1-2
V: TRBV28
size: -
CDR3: CASSLLVLNYGYTF
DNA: TGTGCCAGCAGTTTACTGGTGTTAAACTATGGCTACACCTTC

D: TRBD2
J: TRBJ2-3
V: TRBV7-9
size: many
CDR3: CASSLEAISGSTQYF
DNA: TGTGCCAGCAGCTTAGAAGCAATTAGCGGGAGTACGCAGTATTTT

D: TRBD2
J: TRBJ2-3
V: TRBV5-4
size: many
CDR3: CASSISGTSTDTQYF
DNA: TGTGCCAGCAGCATTAGCGGGACTAGCACAGATACGCAGTATTTT

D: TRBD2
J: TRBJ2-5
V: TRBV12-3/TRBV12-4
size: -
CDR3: CASGNSAAGGVETQYF
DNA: TGTGCCAGCGGTAACTCCGCAGCGGGAGGAGTAGAGACCCAGTACTTC

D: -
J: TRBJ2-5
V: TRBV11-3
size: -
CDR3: CASSLRGMAKTQYF
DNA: TGTGCCAGCAGCTTAAGAGGGATGGCAAAGACCCAGTACTTC

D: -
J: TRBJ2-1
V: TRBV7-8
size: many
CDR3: CASSIRDGSYNEQFF
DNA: TGTGCCAGCAGCATCCGGGACGGGTCCTACAATGAGCAGTTCTTC

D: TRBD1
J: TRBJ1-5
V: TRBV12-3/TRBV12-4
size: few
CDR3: CASSLTGGDVQPQHF
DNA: TGTGCCAGCAGTTTGACAGGGGGCGATGTTCAGCCCCAGCATTTT

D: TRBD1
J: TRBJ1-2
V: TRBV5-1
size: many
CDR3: CASSLGGTDYGYTF
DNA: TGCGCCAGCAGCTTGGGAGGGACAGACTATGGCTACACCTTC